This entry lists 12 T cell receptor beta chains sequenced from one sample in a study of blood T cell repertoires in COVID-19. Libraries were prepared by immunoSEQ multiplex PCR; TCRdb keeps only in-frame clonotypes and omits some of them. The sample lists 140,000 to 150,000 clones, approximately 92% occurring once. What was sequenced was peripheral blood. These receptors came from a man between 18 and 29 years old with COVID-19, enrolled during active disease.

This clone was detected a few times. This chain uses TRBV19 with TRBJ2-5, with TRBD1 matching 8 bases. Germline V gene sequence: CDR1 LNHDA, CDR2 SQIVND (reference sequence). This CDR3 contains 13 residues. V lost 3 bases to trimming and J lost 3 bases; unmatched junction nucleotides: 0. The DNA of the CDR3 is TGTGCCAGTAGTATGGACAGGGAAGAGACCCAGTACTTC. Translated: CASSMDREETQYF.

The chain carries TRBV28 and TRBJ2-7; 9 bases align to TRBD2. Germline V gene data show CDR1 as MDHEN and CDR2 as SYDVKM. V lost 4 bases and J lost 7; bases outside the gene matches: 11. The length of the CDR3 is 15 residues. Here the CDR3 DNA reads TGTGCCAGCAGTTCTTGGACTAGCGCTGCGCGGGAGCAGTACTTC. As protein: CASSSWTSAAREQYF.

The chain employs TRBV19 and TRBJ2-7; D is unresolved. The CDR3 contains 16 residues. V was clipped by 5 bases and J by 5 bases, with 22 bases between them. Germline CDR1 and CDR2: LNHDA and SQIVND (reference sequence). The CDR3 loop is CASSSLLSPRSDEQYF. In DNA form, the CDR3 reads TGTGCCAGTAGTTCTCTCCTGTCCCCTCGCAGCGACGAGCAGTACTTC.

V is TRBV5-1 and J is TRBJ2-5, with 10 bases matching TRBD1. This CDR3 is built from 13 residues. Per germline, CDR1 SGHRS and CDR2 YFSETQ. Unmatched junction bases numbered 5, after V lost 7 bases and J lost 5 bases. CDR3 coding DNA: TGCGCCAGCGGGACAGGGGAGGGGGAGACCCAGTACTTC. Amino acid sequence: CASGTGEGETQYF. The entire variable domain, with the rest obtained from reference TRBV5-1 and TRBJ2-5, is as follows: KAGVTQTPRYLIKTRGQQVTLSCSPISGHRSVSWYQQTPGQGLQFLFEYFSETQRNKGNFPGRFSGRQFSNSRSEMNVSTLELGDSALYLCASGTGEGETQYFGPGTRLLVL.

The chain recombines TRBV7-2 with TRBJ2-7; maybe TRBD2 (5 bases). Germline V gives CDR1 SGHTA, CDR2 FQGNSA. The V and J ends lost 1 base and 5 bases respectively, with 18 bases between them. This CDR3 is 16 amino acids long. The CDR3 DNA follows: TGTGCCAGCAGCTTAGACGGCAGTCTGCTGGAGGACGAGCAGTACTTC. Translating gives CASSLDGSLLEDEQYF.

CDR3 sequence: CASSPNSGTGAYEQYF. The CDR3, as DNA: TGTGCCAGCAGCCCCAACTCCGGGACAGGGGCCTACGAGCAGTACTTC. V and J are TRBV9 and TRBJ2-7; 10 positions agree with TRBD1. The length of the CDR3 is 16 residues. The V gene's germline CDR1 is SGDLS and CDR2 YYNGEE. Trimming at V came to 4 bases and at J to 2 bases, leaving 9 bases not matched to a gene.

This clone was observed once. The genes are TRBV24-1 and TRBJ1-5; no clear D. The CDR3 contains 13 residues. Trimming stripped 5 bases from V and 2 bases from J, with 6 bases between. Per the germline V gene, CDR1 is KGHDR and CDR2 is SFDVKD. DNA of the CDR3: TGTGCCACCAGTGTTCAGGGCAATCAGCCCCAGCATTTT. Amino acids: CATSVQGNQPQHF.

The V and J genes are TRBV5-6 and TRBJ2-6; the D gene is possibly TRBD1 (6 bases). V shed 2 bases and J shed 1 base, with 13 bases lying between them. CDR3 length: 17 residues. Germline values: CDR1 SGHDT, CDR2 YYEEEE. The chain's CDR3 is CASSLQDSLSGANVLTF. The CDR3 nucleotides read TGTGCCAGCAGCTTACAGGACAGCCTATCTGGGGCCAACGTCCTGACTTTC.

This chain uses TRBV7-6 with TRBJ2-2; 8 bases fit TRBD2. V was clipped by 5 bases and J by 7 bases; unmatched bases: 9. The CDR3 is 15 residues long. CDR1 is SGHVS and CDR2 is FNYEAQ in the germline V gene. In DNA form, the CDR3 reads TGTGCCAGCAGCCCCCGAGAAGCGGGAGTCGGGGAGCTGTTTTTT. Its protein product is CASSPREAGVGELFF.

The genes are TRBV10-1 and TRBJ2-1; TRBD2 matches at 9 bases. V shed 2 bases, J shed 4 bases, and the junction held 6 bases outside the gene matches. The CDR3 has 16 amino acids. Germline V CDR1 and CDR2: WNHNN, SYGVQD (reference sequence). CDR3 loop: CASSEGGRAGYNEQFF. In DNA form, the CDR3 reads TGCGCCAGCAGTGAGGGCGGGAGGGCCGGTTACAATGAGCAGTTCTTC.

V and J are TRBV5-1 and TRBJ1-1; D is unresolved. The CDR3 covers 13 residues. Trimming removed 1 base from V and 7 bases from J, with 11 bases in between. Germline CDR1 SGHRS, CDR2 YFSETQ. The CDR3, as DNA: TGCGCCAGCAGCTTGAAGAGGGCGAATGAAGCTTTCTTT. This encodes CASSLKRANEAFF.

The J gene is TRBJ2-1, the V gene TRBV9, with D possibly matching TRBD2 (5 bases). Between the trimmed V and J ends, which lost 4 bases and 10 bases, there was a span of 18 bases. The CDR3 runs to 14 residues. CDR1 and CDR2 from the germline V gene are SGDLS and YYNGEE. CDR3: CASSISLEGGEQFF. The CDR3 bases are TGTGCCAGCAGCATTTCTCTAGAAGGAGGCGAGCAGTTCTTC.